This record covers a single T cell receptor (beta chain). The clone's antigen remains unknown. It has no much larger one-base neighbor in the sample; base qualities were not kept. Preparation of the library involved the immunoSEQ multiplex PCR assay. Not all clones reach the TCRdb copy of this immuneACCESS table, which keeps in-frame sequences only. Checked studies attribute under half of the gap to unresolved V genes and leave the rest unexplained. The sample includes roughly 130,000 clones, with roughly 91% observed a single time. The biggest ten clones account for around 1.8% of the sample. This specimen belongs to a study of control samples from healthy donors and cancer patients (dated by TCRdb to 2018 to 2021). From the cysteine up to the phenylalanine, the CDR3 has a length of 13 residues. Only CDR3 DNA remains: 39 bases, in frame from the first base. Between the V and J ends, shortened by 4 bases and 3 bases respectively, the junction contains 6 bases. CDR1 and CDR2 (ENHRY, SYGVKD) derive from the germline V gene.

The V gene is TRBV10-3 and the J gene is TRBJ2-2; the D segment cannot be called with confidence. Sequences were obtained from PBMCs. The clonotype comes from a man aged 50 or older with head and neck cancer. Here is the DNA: TGTGCCATCAGTGGACGGGACACCGGGGAGCTGTTTTTT. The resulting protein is CAISGRDTGELFF.